This T cell receptor beta chain was sequenced in a study of Ad26.COV2.S vaccination and SARS-CoV-2 variants. As for the study in general: The study gave Ad26.COV2.S intramuscularly, once or twice 56 days apart.

Treatment in this sample: some 20 received Ad26.COV2.S at low or high dose, single or two shots; about 5 received placebo; per-sample allocation not given. Specimens were obtained on day 63 following the first vaccine or placebo injection. J gave up 3 bases and V 3 bases, and 2 bases lay outside the gene matches. The CDR3 spans 13 residues. Germline V gene lookup returns CDR1 ENHRY and CDR2 SYGVKD. Study results and caveats: Quantification of TCR breadth and depth may have yielded underestimates of total T cell responses.

Of note for this clone: Its antigen is not identified. Other DNA sequences in the same sample also yield this CDR3.

Some clones are missing from TCRdb's copy, which holds only in-frame ones; the method was immunoSEQ multiplex PCR. In the table there are hundreds of thousands of clones, 86% of which are singletons. The chain combines TRBV10-3 with TRBJ2-7; 7 bases map to TRBD1. The sequence derives from a person aged 18-60 years who received the Ad26.COV2.S COVID-19 vaccine or a placebo. Here the sequenced sample was peripheral blood, taken in a trial of Ad26.COV2.S vaccine versus placebo. DNA for the CDR3: TGTGCCATCAGTGAAGGGGACAGCTACGAGCAGTACTTC. Translated, it gives CAISEGDSYEQYF.